The 17 T cell receptor beta chains given below trace back to one sample, sequenced in a study of blood T cells in healthy people across ages (dated by TCRdb to between 2015 and 2016). Libraries were made using 5' RACE. The instrument given in TCRdb is Illumina HiSeq 2500. A second 7 to 11 cycle PCR used a sample-barcoded 5' primer and a J-beta primer mix. Through fastp at Q25 and MiXCR, TCRdb rebuilt clones from the public reads, retaining in-frame beta chains. Each CDR3 protein gets just one entry, which takes the most common genes and DNA from the rows behind it. The sample has 650,000 to 1,000,000 distinct CDR3 sequences on record, about half of them singletons. Together, the top ten hold around a sixth of the sample. Source material: blood. These receptors all come from a man of 80 years or more in good health.

V gene TRBV27 combines with J gene TRBJ2-3, with 7 positions matching TRBD1. Germline V gene sequence: CDR1 MNHEY, CDR2 SMNVEV (reference sequence). The CDR3 is made up of 16 amino acids. V lost 1 base, J lost 3 bases, and 7 bases stayed unmatched. CDR3 region: CASSLFTGATTDTQYF. In DNA form, the CDR3 reads TGTGCCAGCAGTTTATTCACAGGGGCTACAACAGATACGCAGTATTTT.

This clonotype turned up a few times. The V gene is TRBV5-1, the J gene TRBJ2-1; 10 positions match TRBD1. CDR3 length equals 17 residues. Germline V gene lookup returns CDR1 SGHRS and CDR2 YFSETQ. After removal of 6 bases from V and 3 bases from J, the junction contained 12 bases not matched to a gene. CDR3 sequence: CASTFRERDRGYNEQFF. In DNA, the CDR3 is TGCGCCAGCACGTTTAGGGAGCGGGACAGGGGCTACAATGAGCAGTTCTTC.

This clonotype was picked up many times. V gene TRBV19 combines with J gene TRBJ1-4; D is unclear. The CDR3 totals 14 residues. With 9 bases removed from V and 5 bases from J, the gap between germline ends came to 16 bases. Germline V lookup: CDR1 LNHDA, CDR2 SQIVND (reference sequence). The CDR3 here is CASAQSRLNEKLFF. DNA of the CDR3: TGTGCCAGCGCACAGTCCAGGCTCAATGAAAAACTGTTTTTT.

The CDR3 DNA reads as TGCAGTGCTAGAGAACGAGAAAAACTGTTTTTT. Protein: CSAREREKLFF. This sequence joins TRBV20-1 and TRBJ1-4, with unresolved D. The CDR3 sequence is 11 residues long. V lost 0 bases, J lost 8 bases, and 4 bases lay in between. Germline CDR1 DFQATT, CDR2 SNEGSKA (reference sequence).

This clonotype has just a few counts. The rearrangement joins TRBV30 to TRBJ1-5; no firm D call. The CDR3 has 13 residues. The germline CDR1 and CDR2 sequences are GTSNPN and SVGIG (reference sequence). Trimming took 2 bases from V and 5 from J, leaving 10 bases between them. CDR3 sequence reads: CAWSKGYDQPQHF. The CDR3 nucleotides are TGTGCCTGGAGTAAAGGGTATGATCAGCCCCAGCATTTT.

The chain carries TRBV25-1 and TRBJ2-3, with 13 bases lining up with TRBD2. Germline CDR1 is MGHDK and CDR2 is SYGVNS. The CDR3 covers 17 residues. The trim removed 0 bases at V and 4 bases at J, leaving 4 bases unmatched. The CDR3 DNA follows: TGTGCCAGCAGTGAATATGGACTAGCGGGAGCGGCAGATACGCAGTATTTT. Protein: CASSEYGLAGAADTQYF.

The chain employs TRBV14 and TRBJ1-6; 9 bases match TRBD1. After removal of 4 bases from V and 1 base from J, the junction contained 5 bases not matched to a gene. CDR3 length: 17 amino acids. Germline CDR1 and CDR2: SGHDN and FVKESK. In nucleotides, the CDR3 is TGTGCCAGCAGCCCAACGGGACAGGGATCCTATAATTCACCCCTCCACTTT. It translates to CASSPTGQGSYNSPLHF. Full variable domain (rest looked up from reference TRBV14 and TRBJ1-6): EAGVTQFPSHSVIEKGQTVTLRCDPISGHDNLYWYRRVMGKEIKFLLHFVKESKQDESGMPNNRFLAERTGGTYSTLKVQPAELEDSGVYFCASSPTGQGSYNSPLHFGNGTRLTVT.

The gene calls are TRBV7-2 and TRBJ2-5; a weak D match, TRBD1 (6 bases). Trimming stripped 4 bases from V and 1 base from J, with 13 bases between. The CDR3 spans 15 residues. Germline assignment: CDR1 SGHTA and CDR2 FQGNSA. The CDR3: CASSSYGQLQETQYF. In DNA form, the CDR3 reads TGTGCCAGCAGCTCCTACGGACAGCTCCAAGAGACCCAGTACTTC. Variable domain in full (rest from reference TRBV7-2 and TRBJ2-5): GAGVSQSPSNKVTEKGKDVELRCDPISGHTALYWYRQSLGQGLEFLIYFQGNSAPDKSGLPSDRFSAERTGGSVSTLTIQRTQQEDSAVYLCASSSYGQLQETQYFGPGTRLLVL.

This chain connects TRBV6-2 or TRBV6-3 to TRBJ2-4; 7 nucleotides match TRBD2. The J call may be incorrect, as the DNA end agrees better with TRBJ2-7. Germline loops: CDR1 MNHEY, CDR2 SVGEGT. The CDR3 contains 16 residues. CDR3 residues: CASSLMGGESNHEQYF. In DNA, the CDR3 is TGTGCCAGCAGTTTGATGGGGGGGGAGAGCAACCACGAGCAGTACTTC.

The sample holds a few counts of this clonotype. The rearrangement uses TRBV7-2 and TRBJ2-7; no clear D. The CDR3 totals 12 residues. The germline V gene has CDR1 SGHTA and CDR2 FQGNSA. V lost 3 bases and J lost 6, with 9 bases in between. CDR3 sequence (DNA): TGTGCCAGCAGCTTGCTCTTAGGCGAGCAGTACTTC. Residues: CASSLLLGEQYF.

There are a few counts of this clonotype. This chain uses TRBV10-3 with TRBJ1-5; D unclear. CDR3 size: 14 residues. Trimming shortened V by 2 bases and J by 3 bases, and 8 bases separated the two germline ends. Germline assignment: CDR1 ENHRY and CDR2 SYGVKD. This CDR3 reads CAISETNANQPQHF. The CDR3 nucleotides read TGTGCCATCAGTGAGACGAATGCCAATCAGCCCCAGCATTTT.

About this clonotype itself: The junction departs from germline at one end; a sequencing error may be responsible. This rearrangement joins TRBV6-2 or TRBV6-3 to TRBJ2-1; possibly TRBD1 or TRBD2 for D (5 bases each). CDR1 and CDR2 from the germline V gene are MNHEY and SVGEGT. This CDR3 contains 13 residues. The CDR3 DNA reads TGTGCCAGCATTTACTCGAGGGGCAATGAGCAGTTCTTC. Translation: CASIYSRGNEQFF.

The rearrangement links TRBV12-3 or TRBV12-4 to TRBJ2-4, with D possibly matching TRBD2 (6 bases). V gave up 2 bases and J gave up 0 bases, with 20 bases separating them. CDR3 length: 19 amino acids. The DNA for the CDR3 is TGTGCCAGCAGTTTAATGGTGCGGGCGACGGGAGTAGCCAAAAACATTCAGTACTTC. Translated, it gives CASSLMVRATGVAKNIQYF.

This sequence joins TRBV7-2 and TRBJ2-1, with D hard to call. The CDR3 runs 13 residues. CDR1 and CDR2 (germline): SGHTA, FQGNSA. The V end lost 4 bases, the J end lost 3 bases, and 7 bases lay between the germline ends. CDR3 coding DNA: TGTGCCAGCAGCTGGGAAAGCTACAATGAGCAGTTCTTC. Translating gives CASSWESYNEQFF.

This clonotype was recorded once. The chain combines TRBV5-6 with TRBJ1-1; D remains ambiguous. Germline V gene lookup returns CDR1 SGHDT and CDR2 YYEEEE. V dropped 0 bases and J dropped 2 bases, with 8 bases sitting between them. The CDR3 has 14 residues. CDR3: CASSLEQNNTEAFF. The DNA of the CDR3 is TGTGCCAGCAGCTTGGAGCAGAATAACACTGAAGCTTTCTTT.

This clonotype occurred a few times. This chain links TRBV21-1 with TRBJ2-7; TRBD2, the D gene given by the table, was not confirmed from the DNA. TRBV21-1 is a pseudogene segment. The CDR3 length is 14 residues. CDR3 bases: TGTGCCATCGGAGGGAGCGGTAGCTCCTACGAGCAGTACTTC. It codes for CAIGGSGSSYEQYF.

J is TRBJ2-5 and V is TRBV28; possibly TRBD1 for D (5 bases). Near its end, the DNA agrees better with TRBJ2-7, so the J call may be wrong. CDR1 and CDR2 (germline): MDHEN, SYDVKM. The CDR3 contains 13 residues. Written as DNA, the CDR3 is TGTGCCAGCAGTCCCCCGGACACTTACGAGCAGTACTTC. Residues: CASSPPDTYEQYF.